This T cell receptor beta chain was recorded in a study of cytomegalovirus exposure and HLA in healthy donors. Study-level results: Accurate prediction of HLA-A and HLA-B alleles (for most subjects) was reportedly achieved from TCR beta sequences. One variant, a missense change in DCLRE1C, was linked in a later analysis to TCR beta V- and J-gene trimming. Most likely, a cluster of highly shared sequence variants arose as a sequencing artifact.

Vbeta (60) and Jbeta (13) primers were used in the PCR. The method was immunoSEQ multiplex PCR; TCRdb's version includes in-frame clones alone and lacks a portion of them. This table has more than 95,000 clones, 70% to 85% appearing once. The V end was cut by 5 bases, the J end by 5 bases, with 15 bases between. Germline CDR1 reads MDHEN; CDR2 reads SYDVKM. The length of the CDR3 is 14 residues. With regard to this clone: What it binds is unknown.

Sequencing used PBMCs. This clonotype was sampled from a man aged 50 to 60 in good health and CMV-seropositive. This sequence joins TRBV28 and TRBJ1-1; maybe TRBD1 (6 bases). CDR3 in amino acids: CASSPGEGRTEAFF. For the CDR3, the DNA is TGTGCCAGCAGTCCAGGGGAAGGACGGACTGAAGCTTTCTTT.